Included here is one T cell receptor beta chain sequence, with context. Original methodology: The assay estimated nucleated cells by amplifying reference gene primers. The method was immunoSEQ multiplex PCR; TCRdb's version includes in-frame clones alone and lacks a portion of them. V and J calls and clone size are as listed in that table; D and trimming were resolved from the DNA. The data contain roughly 250,000 clones, 82% of them seen just once; the ten biggest clones take up 1.9%. The data derive from a study of blood T cell repertoires in COVID-19. The overall study: COVID-19 samples from acute and convalescent phases originated in the United States, Italy and Spain. Sample material is recorded as cDNA or gDNA derived from T cells, B-cell-depleted T cells, or PBMCs.

The J segment lost 6 bases and the V segment lost 6 bases, leaving 4 bases of the junction unmatched. CDR1 is SGHAT, CDR2 FQNNGV, per germline. This CDR3 region has 14 residues. The J gene is TRBJ2-1, the V gene TRBV11-2, with 11 nucleotides matching TRBD2. This sequence originates from a woman over 75 with acute or convalescent COVID-19. The sample taken for sequencing was peripheral blood. CDR3 sequence: CASSLGTSGNEQFF. The DNA of the CDR3 is TGTGCCAGCAGTTTGGGGACTAGCGGCAATGAGCAGTTCTTC.